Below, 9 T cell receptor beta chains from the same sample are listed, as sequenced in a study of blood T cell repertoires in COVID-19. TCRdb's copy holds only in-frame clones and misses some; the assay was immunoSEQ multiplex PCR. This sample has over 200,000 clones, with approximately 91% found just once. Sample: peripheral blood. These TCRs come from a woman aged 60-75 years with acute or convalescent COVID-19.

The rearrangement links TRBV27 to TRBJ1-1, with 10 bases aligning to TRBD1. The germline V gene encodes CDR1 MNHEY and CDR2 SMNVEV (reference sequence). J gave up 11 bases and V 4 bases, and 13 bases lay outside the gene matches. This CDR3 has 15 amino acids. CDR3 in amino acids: CASSSRQGAGVFAFF. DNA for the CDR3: TGTGCCAGCAGTTCTCGACAGGGGGCAGGGGTCTTCGCTTTCTTT.

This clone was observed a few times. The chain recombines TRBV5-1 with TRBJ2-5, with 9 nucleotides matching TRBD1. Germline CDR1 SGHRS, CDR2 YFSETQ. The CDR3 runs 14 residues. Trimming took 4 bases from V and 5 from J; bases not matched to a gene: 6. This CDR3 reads CASSNRGRGETQYF. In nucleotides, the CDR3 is TGCGCCAGCAGCAACAGGGGGCGCGGGGAGACCCAGTACTTC.

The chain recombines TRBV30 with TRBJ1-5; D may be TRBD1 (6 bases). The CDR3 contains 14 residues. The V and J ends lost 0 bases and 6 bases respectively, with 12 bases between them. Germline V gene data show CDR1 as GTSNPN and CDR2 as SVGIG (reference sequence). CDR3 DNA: TGTGCCTGGAGTGTAACAGGGTGGGCTCAGCCCCAGCATTTT. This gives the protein CAWSVTGWAQPQHF.

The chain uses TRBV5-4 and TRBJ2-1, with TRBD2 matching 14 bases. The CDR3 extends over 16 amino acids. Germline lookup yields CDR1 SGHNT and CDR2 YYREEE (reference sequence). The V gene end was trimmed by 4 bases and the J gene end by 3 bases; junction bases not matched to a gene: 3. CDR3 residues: CASSPGTSGSYNEQFF. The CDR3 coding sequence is TGTGCCAGCAGCCCCGGGACTAGCGGGAGCTACAATGAGCAGTTCTTC.

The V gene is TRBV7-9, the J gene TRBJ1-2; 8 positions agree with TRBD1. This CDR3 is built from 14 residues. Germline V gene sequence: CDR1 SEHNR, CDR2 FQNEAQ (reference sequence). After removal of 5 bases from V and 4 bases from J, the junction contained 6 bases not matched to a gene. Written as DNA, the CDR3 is TGTGCCAGCAGCCCTAAGGGACAGGTCTATGGCTACACCTTC. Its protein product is CASSPKGQVYGYTF.

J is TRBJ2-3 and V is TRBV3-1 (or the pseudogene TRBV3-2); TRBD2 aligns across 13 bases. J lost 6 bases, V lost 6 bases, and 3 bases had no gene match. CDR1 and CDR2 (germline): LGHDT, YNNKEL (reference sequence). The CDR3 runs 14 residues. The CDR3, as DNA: TGTGCCAGCAGGCAGACTAGCGGGAGGGATACGCAGTATTTT. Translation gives CASRQTSGRDTQYF.

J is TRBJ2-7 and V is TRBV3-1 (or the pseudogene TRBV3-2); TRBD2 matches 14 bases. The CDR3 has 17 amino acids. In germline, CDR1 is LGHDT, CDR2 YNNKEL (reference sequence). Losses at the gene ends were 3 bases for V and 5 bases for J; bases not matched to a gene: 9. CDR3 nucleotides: TGTGCCAGCAGCCATCTCGGACTAGCGGGAGGCAGAGACGAGCAGTACTTC. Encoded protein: CASSHLGLAGGRDEQYF.

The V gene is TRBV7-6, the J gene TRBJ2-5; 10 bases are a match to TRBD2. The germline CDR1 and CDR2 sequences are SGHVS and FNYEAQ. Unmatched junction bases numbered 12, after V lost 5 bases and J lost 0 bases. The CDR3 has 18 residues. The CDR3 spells CASSPLSATSGDQETQYF. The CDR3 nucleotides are TGTGCCAGCAGCCCCTTGTCCGCTACTAGCGGGGACCAAGAGACCCAGTACTTC. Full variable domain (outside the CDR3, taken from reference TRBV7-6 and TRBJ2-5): GAGVSQSPRYKVTKRGQDVALRCDPISGHVSLYWYRQALGQGPEFLTYFNYEAQQDKSGLPNDRFSAERPEGSISTLTIQRTEQRDSAMYRCASSPLSATSGDQETQYFGPGTRLLVL.

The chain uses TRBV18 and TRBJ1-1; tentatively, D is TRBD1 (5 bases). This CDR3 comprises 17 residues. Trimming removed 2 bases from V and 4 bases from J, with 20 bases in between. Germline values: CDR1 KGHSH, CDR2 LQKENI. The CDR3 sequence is CASSPGVWRQGVTEAFF. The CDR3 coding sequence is TGTGCCAGCTCACCAGGAGTTTGGCGGCAAGGGGTCACTGAAGCTTTCTTT.